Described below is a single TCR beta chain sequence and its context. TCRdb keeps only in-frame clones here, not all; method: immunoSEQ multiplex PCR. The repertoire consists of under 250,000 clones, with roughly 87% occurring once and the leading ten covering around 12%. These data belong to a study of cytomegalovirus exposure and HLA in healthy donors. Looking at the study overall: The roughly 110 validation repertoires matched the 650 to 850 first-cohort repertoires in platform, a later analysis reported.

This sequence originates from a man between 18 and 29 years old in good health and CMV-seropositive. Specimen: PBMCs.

In nucleotides, the CDR3 is TGTGCCAGCAGTGGGTCCAACACCGGGGAGCTGTTTTTT. This encodes CASSGSNTGELFF. The V gene is TRBV27, the J gene TRBJ2-2; D call uncertain. Germline V CDR1 and CDR2: MNHEY, SMNVEV (reference sequence). V was shortened by 5 bases and J by 2 bases, with 6 bases between the two germline ends. The CDR3 loop spans 13 amino acids.